This T cell receptor beta chain was captured by sequencing in a study of blood T cell repertoires in COVID-19. This CDR3 has 14 residues. Germline lookup yields CDR1 MNHNY and CDR2 SVGAGI (reference sequence). After removal of 5 bases from V and 2 bases from J, the junction contained 5 bases not matched to a gene. The Seattle patients joined while their infection was active and were tracked longitudinally afterward. Clones were read by immunoSEQ multiplex PCR, and TCRdb kept only the in-frame ones, dropping some. The top ten clones hold about 16% of a sample with about 60,000 clones, about four fifths of them seen once.

The clonotype was recovered from a man aged 55-75 years with COVID-19, enrolled during active disease. Sequencing input: peripheral blood. The rearrangement joins TRBV6-6 to TRBJ2-7, with 8 bases matching TRBD2. This CDR3 is CASSPGLVTYEQYF. The CDR3, as DNA: TGTGCCAGCAGTCCGGGACTAGTCACCTACGAGCAGTACTTC.